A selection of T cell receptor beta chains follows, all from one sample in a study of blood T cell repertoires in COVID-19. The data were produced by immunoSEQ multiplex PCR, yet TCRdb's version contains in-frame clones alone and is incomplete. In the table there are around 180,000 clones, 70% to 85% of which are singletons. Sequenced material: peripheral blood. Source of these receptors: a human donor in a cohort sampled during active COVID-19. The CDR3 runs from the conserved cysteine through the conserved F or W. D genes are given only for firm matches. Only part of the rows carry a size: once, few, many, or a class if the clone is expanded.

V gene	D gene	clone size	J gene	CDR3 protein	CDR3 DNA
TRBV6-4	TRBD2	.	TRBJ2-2	CASSQGGLTGELFF	TGTGCCAGCAGCCAGGGAGGGCTCACCGGGGAGCTGTTTTTT
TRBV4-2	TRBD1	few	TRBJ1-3	CASSPGRGRVVPGNTIYF	TGTGCCAGCAGCCCGGGTAGGGGGCGGGTGGTTCCTGGAAACACCATATATTTT
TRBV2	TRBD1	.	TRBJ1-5	CASSVGQHSNQPQHF	TGTGCCAGCAGTGTGGGACAGCATAGCAATCAGCCCCAGCATTTT
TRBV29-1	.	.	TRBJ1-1	CSVPKPRDGGAFF	TGCAGCGTTCCGAAACCCCGGGACGGAGGGGCTTTCTTT
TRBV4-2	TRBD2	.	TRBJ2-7	CASSPGLAYEQYF	TGTGCCAGCAGCCCGGGACTAGCTTACGAGCAGTACTTC
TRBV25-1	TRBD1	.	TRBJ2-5	CASSEWDRGIETQYF	TGTGCCAGCAGTGAGTGGGACAGGGGTATAGAGACCCAGTACTTC
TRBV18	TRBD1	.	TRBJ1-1	CASSPQGQGGEGAFF	TGTGCCAGCTCACCCCAAGGACAGGGGGGTGAGGGGGCTTTCTTT
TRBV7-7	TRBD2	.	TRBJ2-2	CASSLSGGNTGELFF	TGTGCCAGCAGCTTGTCGGGGGGAAACACCGGGGAGCTGTTTTTT
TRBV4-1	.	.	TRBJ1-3	CASSQVLLTSGNTIYF	TGCGCCAGCAGCCAAGTCCTGCTAACCTCTGGAAACACCATATATTTT
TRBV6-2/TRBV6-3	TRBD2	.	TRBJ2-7	CASSFYPPGSGGSHEQYF	TGTGCCAGCAGTTTCTACCCCCCGGGTAGCGGGGGTTCCCACGAGCAGTACTTC
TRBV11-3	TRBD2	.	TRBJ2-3	CASSLGGGPSTDTQYF	TGTGCCAGCAGCTTAGGCGGGGGGCCTAGCACAGATACGCAGTATTTT
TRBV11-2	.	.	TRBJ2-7	CASSFAGEQYF	TGTGCCAGCAGCTTCGCGGGCGAGCAGTACTTC
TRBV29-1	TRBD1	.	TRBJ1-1	CSVESEGARGTEAFF	TGCAGCGTTGAATCAGAGGGGGCGCGAGGGACTGAAGCTTTCTTT
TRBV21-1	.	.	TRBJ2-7	CASSKVTTSGGPYEQYF	TGTGCCAGCAGCAAAGTAACGACTAGCGGGGGGCCGTACGAGCAGTACTTC
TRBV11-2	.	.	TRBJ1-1	CASSLQGEAFF	TGTGCCAGCAGCCTCCAGGGTGAAGCTTTCTTT
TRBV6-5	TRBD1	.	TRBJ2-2	CASRPDRGYTGELFF	TGTGCCAGCAGACCGGACAGGGGCTACACCGGGGAGCTGTTTTTT
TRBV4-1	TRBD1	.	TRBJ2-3	CASSLGQGDTQYF	TGCGCCAGCAGCCTTGGACAGGGCGATACGCAGTATTTT
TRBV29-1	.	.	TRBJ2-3	CSAAETDTQYF	TGCAGCGCGGCGGAGACAGATACGCAGTATTTT
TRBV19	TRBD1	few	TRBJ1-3	CASQGAQGNTIYF	TGTGCCAGTCAGGGGGCGCAAGGAAACACCATATATTTT
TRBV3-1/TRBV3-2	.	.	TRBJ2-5	CASSQRFLETQYF	TGTGCCAGCAGCCAGCGCTTCTTGGAGACCCAGTACTTC
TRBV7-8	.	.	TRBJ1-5	CASSPDSGQPQHF	TGTGCCAGCAGTCCGGACAGTGGACAGCCCCAGCATTTT
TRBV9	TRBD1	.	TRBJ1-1	CASSGRVDRDAEAFF	TGTGCCAGCAGCGGTAGGGTGGACAGGGACGCTGAAGCTTTCTTT
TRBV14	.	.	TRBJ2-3	CASSQLRQAGLRDTQYF	TGTGCCAGCAGCCAACTACGACAGGCCGGCCTTCGAGATACGCAGTATTTT
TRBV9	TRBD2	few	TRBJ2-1	CASSATSGEKFF	TGTGCCAGCAGCGCGACTAGCGGGGAGAAGTTCTTC
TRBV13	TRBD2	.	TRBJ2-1	CATRLAASSYNEQFF	TGTGCCACAAGACTAGCTGCCAGCTCCTACAATGAGCAGTTCTTC
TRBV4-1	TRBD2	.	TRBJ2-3	CASSISGGTFNTDTQYF	TGCGCCAGCAGCATCAGCGGGGGGACTTTCAACACAGATACGCAGTATTTT
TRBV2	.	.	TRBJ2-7	CASRATVYEQYF	TGTGCCAGCAGGGCGACAGTCTACGAGCAGTACTTC
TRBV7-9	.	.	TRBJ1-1	CASIEGNTEAFF	TGTGCCAGCATAGAGGGTAACACTGAAGCTTTCTTT
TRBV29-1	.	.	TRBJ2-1	CSVDQSGLVFF	TGCAGCGTTGATCAGTCAGGGCTCGTGTTCTTC
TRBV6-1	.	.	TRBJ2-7	CASSDSGSYEQYF	TGTGCCAGCAGTGATTCAGGGTCCTACGAGCAGTACTTC
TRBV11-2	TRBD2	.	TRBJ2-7	CASSPGTSGSSYEQYF	TGTGCCAGCAGCCCCGGGACTAGCGGGAGCTCCTACGAGCAGTACTTC
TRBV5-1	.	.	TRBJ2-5	CASSLAGVETQYF	TGCGCCAGCAGCTTGGCAGGGGTAGAGACCCAGTACTTC
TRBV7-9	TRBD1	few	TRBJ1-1	CASSPWTGGGDSTEAFF	TGTGCCAGCAGCCCTTGGACAGGGGGCGGTGACAGCACTGAAGCTTTCTTT
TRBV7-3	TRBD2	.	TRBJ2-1	CASSSPPSGGWFF	TGTGCCAGCAGCTCGCCCCCCAGCGGGGGTTGGTTCTTC
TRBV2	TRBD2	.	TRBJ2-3	CASSEFGGGDPTDTQYF	TGTGCCAGCAGTGAATTCGGTGGGGGGGATCCCACAGATACGCAGTATTTT
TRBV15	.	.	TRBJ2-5	CATSRGNQETQYF	TGTGCCACCAGCAGAGGTAACCAAGAGACCCAGTACTTC
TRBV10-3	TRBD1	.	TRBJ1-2	CAISEAETGGADGYTF	TGTGCCATCAGTGAGGCCGAAACAGGGGGCGCAGACGGCTACACCTTC
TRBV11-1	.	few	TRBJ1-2	CASLLADYGYTF	TGTGCCAGTCTCCTGGCCGATTATGGCTACACCTTC
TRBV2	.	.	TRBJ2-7	CASSGPMEGASYEQYF	TGTGCCAGCAGCGGCCCCATGGAGGGGGCCTCCTACGAGCAGTACTTC
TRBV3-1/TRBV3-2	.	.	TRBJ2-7	CASSQDLYRGPEQYF	TGTGCCAGCAGCCAAGACCTTTACCGGGGTCCCGAGCAGTACTTC
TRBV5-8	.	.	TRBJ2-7	CASSLAPGGGLEQYF	TGTGCCAGCAGCTTGGCCCCCGGGGGTGGCCTCGAGCAGTACTTC
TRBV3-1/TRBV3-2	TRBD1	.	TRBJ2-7	CASSHGRDRYYEQYF	TGTGCCAGCAGCCATGGTCGGGACAGGTACTACGAGCAGTACTTC
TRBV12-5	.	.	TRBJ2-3	CASGSPGDGTDTQYF	TGTGCTAGTGGTTCCCCAGGGGATGGAACAGATACGCAGTATTTT
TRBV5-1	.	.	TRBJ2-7	CASSLRTGGDSDF	TGCGCCAGCAGCTTGCGTACAGGGGGGGACTCTGACTTC
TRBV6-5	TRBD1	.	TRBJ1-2	CASRKQGAYYGYTF	TGTGCCAGCAGAAAACAGGGGGCGTATTACGGCTACACCTTC
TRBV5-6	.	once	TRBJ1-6	CASSPFGSYNSPLHF	TGTGCCAGCAGCCCTTTCGGCTCCTATAATTCACCCCTCCACTTT
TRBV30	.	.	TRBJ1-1	CAWSNSMNTEAFF	TGTGCCTGGAGTAACAGCATGAACACTGAAGCTTTCTTT
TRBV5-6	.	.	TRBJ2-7	CASRGLSYEQYF	TGTGCCAGTCGGGGACTGTCCTACGAGCAGTACTTC
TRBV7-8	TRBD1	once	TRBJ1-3	CASSLGGQGSGNTIYF	TGTGCCAGCAGCTTAGGGGGACAGGGATCTGGAAACACCATATATTTT
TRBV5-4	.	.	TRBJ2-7	CASSLLGGSYEQYF	TGTGCCAGCAGCTTGTTGGGGGGCTCCTACGAGCAGTACTTC
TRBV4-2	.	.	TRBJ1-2	CASSQVSGVNYGYTF	TGTGCCAGCAGCCAAGTATCAGGGGTTAACTATGGCTACACCTTC
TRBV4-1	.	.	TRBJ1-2	CASSQEQVSSYGYTF	TGCGCCAGCAGCCAAGAACAGGTATCTTCCTATGGCTACACCTTC
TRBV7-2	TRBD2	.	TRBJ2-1	CASSLLAGGYNEQFF	TGTGCCAGCAGCCTACTAGCGGGGGGTTACAATGAGCAGTTCTTC